The 11 T cell receptor beta chains reported below all come from one sample, sequenced in a study of blood T cell repertoires in COVID-19 (TCRdb year 2020). Receptor libraries were prepared by the immunoSEQ multiplex PCR assay. TCRdb holds this immuneACCESS table with in-frame rearrangements only. Some clones are missing; in checked studies, unresolved V genes explain under half, and the rest has no known cause. The sample table records under 350,000 clones; 80% to 90% of these occur just once. The ten largest clones capture around 4.2% of the sample. The sequenced sample consisted of PBMCs or T cells enriched from blood (not recorded which). The origin of the receptors is a woman in her thirties or forties with acute COVID-19.

CDR3 coding DNA: TGTGCCAGCAGCGTAGAACGGTCTAGCAGGAACACCGGGGAGCTGTTTTTT. It yields the protein CASSVERSSRNTGELFF. The chain combines TRBV9 with TRBJ2-2; possibly TRBD2 for D (5 bases). Trimming took off 0 bases at V and 1 base at J, with 13 bases between the two ends. This CDR3 has 17 amino acids. The germline V gene encodes CDR1 SGDLS and CDR2 YYNGEE. Drawing the rest from reference TRBV9 and TRBJ2-2, the complete variable domain is DSGVTQTPKHLITATGQRVTLRCSPRSGDLSVYWYQQSLDQGLQFLIQYYNGEERAKGNILERFSAQQFPDLHSELNLSSLELGDSALYFCASSVERSSRNTGELFFGEGSRLTVL.

The CDR3 coding sequence is TGTGCCAGCAGCCTAGAGGGGGACAGCTACAATGAGCAGTTCTTC. As protein: CASSLEGDSYNEQFF. The chain couples TRBV9 to TRBJ2-1; 7 bases map to TRBD1. Losses at the gene ends were 4 bases for V and 3 bases for J; bases not matched to a gene: 7. CDR3 length: 15 amino acids. The germline gives CDR1 SGDLS, CDR2 YYNGEE.

This clone has a handful of counts. The chain recombines TRBV6-4 with TRBJ2-2; tentative D call: TRBD1 (6 bases). CDR1 MRHNA and CDR2 SNTAGT come from the germline V gene. The V end lost 8 bases, the J end lost 6 bases, and 10 bases lay between the germline ends. The CDR3 is 12 amino acids. CDR3 in amino acids: CASGQGSGELFF. The CDR3 DNA reads as TGTGCCAGCGGCCAGGGGTCCGGGGAGCTGTTTTTT.

The V and J genes are TRBV7-9 and TRBJ2-7; D not resolved. This CDR3 has 15 amino acids. V lost 2 bases to trimming and J lost 0 bases, with 11 bases between them. Germline V gene lookup returns CDR1 SEHNR and CDR2 FQNEAQ (reference sequence). CDR3 DNA sequence: TGTGCCAGCAGCTTAAATCCCGGGTTCTCCTACGAGCAGTACTTC. Residues: CASSLNPGFSYEQYF.

The genes are TRBV6-5 and TRBJ1-2, with a weak D call TRBD1 (6 bases). In germline, CDR1 is MNHEY, CDR2 SVGAGI. This CDR3 is 12 amino acids long. The V end lost 5 bases, the J end lost 7 bases, and 11 bases lay between the germline ends. CDR3 residues: CASSSGGSGYTF. DNA for the CDR3: TGTGCCAGCAGTAGCGGGGGCTCTGGCTACACCTTC.

V usage is TRBV27 and J usage is TRBJ2-1; 10 nucleotides agree with TRBD2. Losses at the gene ends were 6 bases for V and 8 bases for J; bases not matched to a gene: 7. CDR3 length: 14 amino acids. The germline V gene encodes CDR1 MNHEY and CDR2 SMNVEV (reference sequence). This CDR3 is CASSRSSGSYEQFF. For the CDR3, the DNA is TGTGCCAGCAGCCGATCTAGCGGGAGCTATGAGCAGTTCTTC.

The chain recombines TRBV5-4 with TRBJ2-5, with D tentatively TRBD1 (6 bases). V was cut by 2 bases and J by 1 base, with 15 bases left in between. Germline loops: CDR1 SGHNT, CDR2 YYREEE (reference sequence). This CDR3 is built from 16 residues. The CDR3 DNA reads TGTGCCAGCAGCTTTACAGGGTGGGGTATCCAAGAGACCCAGTACTTC. Translation: CASSFTGWGIQETQYF.

V and J are TRBV2 and TRBJ2-3, with 8 bases fitting TRBD1. Looked up from germline, CDR1 is SNHLY and CDR2 is FYNNEI. Trimming took 4 bases from V and 2 from J; bases not matched to a gene: 5. The CDR3 consists of 15 residues. CDR3 coding DNA: TGTGCCAGCAGTGTGGACAGGGCTAACACAGATACGCAGTATTTT. Translating gives CASSVDRANTDTQYF.

The genes are TRBV20-1 and TRBJ2-7; 7 nucleotides match TRBD1. The J segment lost 5 bases and the V segment lost 3 bases, leaving 10 bases of the junction unmatched. This CDR3 has 14 residues. Germline V gives CDR1 DFQATT, CDR2 SNEGSKA (reference sequence). CDR3 amino acids: CSASGNRGRHEQYF. CDR3 in DNA: TGCAGTGCTAGTGGTAACAGGGGACGCCACGAGCAGTACTTC.

This chain links TRBV5-1 with TRBJ2-2; D is possibly TRBD2 (6 bases). Trimming took 0 bases from V and 4 from J, leaving 7 bases between them. This CDR3 spans 14 amino acids. Germline loops: CDR1 SGHRS, CDR2 YFSETQ. The CDR3 is CASSLGRGTGELFF. CDR3 nucleotides: TGCGCCAGCAGCTTGGGGCGGGGCACCGGGGAGCTGTTTTTT.

J is TRBJ1-5 and V is TRBV12-3 or TRBV12-4, with D unclear. The CDR3 is made up of 13 amino acids. V was trimmed by 3 bases and J by 7 bases, leaving 10 bases between them. The DNA for the CDR3 is TGTGCCAGCAGTTTGGGAGAGGACCAGCCCCAGCATTTT. The encoded protein is CASSLGEDQPQHF.